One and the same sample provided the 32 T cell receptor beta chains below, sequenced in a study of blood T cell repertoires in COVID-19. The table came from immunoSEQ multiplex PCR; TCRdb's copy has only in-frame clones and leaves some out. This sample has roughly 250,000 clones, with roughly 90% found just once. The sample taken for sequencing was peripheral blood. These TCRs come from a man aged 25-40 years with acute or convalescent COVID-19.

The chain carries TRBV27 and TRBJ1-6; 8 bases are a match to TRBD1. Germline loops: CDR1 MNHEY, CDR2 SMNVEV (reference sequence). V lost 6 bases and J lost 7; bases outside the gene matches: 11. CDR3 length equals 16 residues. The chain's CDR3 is CASSLLTGGRNSPLHF. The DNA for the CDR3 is TGTGCCAGCAGCCTCTTAACAGGGGGACGGAATTCACCCCTCCACTTT.

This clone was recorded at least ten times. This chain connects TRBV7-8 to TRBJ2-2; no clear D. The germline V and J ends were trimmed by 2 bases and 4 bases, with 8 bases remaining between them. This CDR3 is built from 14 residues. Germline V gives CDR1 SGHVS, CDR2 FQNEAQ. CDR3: CASSLLEPTGELFF. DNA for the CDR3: TGTGCCAGCAGCTTATTAGAGCCCACCGGGGAGCTGTTTTTT.

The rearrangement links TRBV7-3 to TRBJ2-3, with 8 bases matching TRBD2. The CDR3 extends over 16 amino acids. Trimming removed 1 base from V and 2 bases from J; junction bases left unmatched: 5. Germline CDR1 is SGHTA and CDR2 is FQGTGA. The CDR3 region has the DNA TGTGCCAGCAGCTTAAATGGCGGGAGGTACACAGATACGCAGTATTTT. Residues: CASSLNGGRYTDTQYF.

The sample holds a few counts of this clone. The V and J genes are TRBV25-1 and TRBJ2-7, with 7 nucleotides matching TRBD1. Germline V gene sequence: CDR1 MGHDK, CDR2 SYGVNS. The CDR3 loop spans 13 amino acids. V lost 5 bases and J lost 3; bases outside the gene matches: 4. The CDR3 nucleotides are TGTGCCAGCAGTTCGACAGGGCTCTACGAGCAGTACTTC. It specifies CASSSTGLYEQYF.

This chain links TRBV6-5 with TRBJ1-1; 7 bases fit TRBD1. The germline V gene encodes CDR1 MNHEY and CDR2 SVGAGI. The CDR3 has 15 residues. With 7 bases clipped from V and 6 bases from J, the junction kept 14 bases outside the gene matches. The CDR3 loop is CASMRSGPQGAEAFF. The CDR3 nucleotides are TGTGCCAGCATGCGTTCCGGGCCCCAGGGGGCTGAAGCTTTCTTT.

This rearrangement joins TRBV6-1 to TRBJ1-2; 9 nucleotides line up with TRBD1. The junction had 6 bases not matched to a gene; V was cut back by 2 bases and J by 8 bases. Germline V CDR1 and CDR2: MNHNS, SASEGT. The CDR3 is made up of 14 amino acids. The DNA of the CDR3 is TGTGCCAGCAGTGAAACACAGGGGGCGGGAGGCTACACCTTC. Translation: CASSETQGAGGYTF.

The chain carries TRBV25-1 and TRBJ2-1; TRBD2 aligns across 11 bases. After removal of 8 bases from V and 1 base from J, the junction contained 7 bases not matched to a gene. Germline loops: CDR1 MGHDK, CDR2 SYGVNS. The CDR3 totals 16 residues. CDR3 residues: CASEISGGVSYNEQFF. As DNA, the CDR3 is TGTGCCAGCGAGATTAGCGGGGGGGTTTCCTACAATGAGCAGTTCTTC.

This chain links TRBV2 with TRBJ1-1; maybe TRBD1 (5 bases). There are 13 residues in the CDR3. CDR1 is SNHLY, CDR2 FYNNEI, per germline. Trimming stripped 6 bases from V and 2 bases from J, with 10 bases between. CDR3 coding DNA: TGTGCCAGCAGAGACAGAAGTAACACTGAAGCTTTCTTT. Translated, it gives CASRDRSNTEAFF.

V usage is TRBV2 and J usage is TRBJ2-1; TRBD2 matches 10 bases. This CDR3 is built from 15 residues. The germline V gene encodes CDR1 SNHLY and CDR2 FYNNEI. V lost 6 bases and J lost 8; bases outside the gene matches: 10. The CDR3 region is CASRERGGLGDEQFF. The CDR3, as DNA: TGTGCCAGCAGGGAGCGGGGGGGCCTCGGGGATGAGCAGTTCTTC.

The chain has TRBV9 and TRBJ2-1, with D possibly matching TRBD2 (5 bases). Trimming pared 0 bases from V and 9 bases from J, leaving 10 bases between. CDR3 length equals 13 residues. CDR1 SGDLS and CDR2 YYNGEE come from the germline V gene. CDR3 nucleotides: TGTGCCAGCAGCGTAGCCCCCCGGGGTGAGCAGTTCTTC. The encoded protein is CASSVAPRGEQFF.

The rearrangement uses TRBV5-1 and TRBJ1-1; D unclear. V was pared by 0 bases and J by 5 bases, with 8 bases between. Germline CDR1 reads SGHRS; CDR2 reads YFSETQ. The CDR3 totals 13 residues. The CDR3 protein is CASSLVVETEAFF. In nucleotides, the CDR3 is TGCGCCAGCAGCTTGGTTGTTGAGACTGAAGCTTTCTTT.

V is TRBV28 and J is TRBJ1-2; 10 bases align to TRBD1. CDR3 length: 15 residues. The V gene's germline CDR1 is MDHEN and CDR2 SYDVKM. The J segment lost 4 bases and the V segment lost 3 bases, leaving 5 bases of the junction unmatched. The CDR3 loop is CASSLLGQGSYGYTF. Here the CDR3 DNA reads TGTGCCAGCAGTTTGTTGGGACAGGGGAGCTATGGCTACACCTTC.

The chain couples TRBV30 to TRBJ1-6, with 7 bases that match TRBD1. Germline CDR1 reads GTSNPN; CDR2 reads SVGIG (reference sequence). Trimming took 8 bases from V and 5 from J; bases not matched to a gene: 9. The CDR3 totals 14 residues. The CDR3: CARQGSTNNSPLHF. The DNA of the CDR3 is TGTGCCCGACAGGGCTCAACCAATAATTCACCCCTCCACTTT.

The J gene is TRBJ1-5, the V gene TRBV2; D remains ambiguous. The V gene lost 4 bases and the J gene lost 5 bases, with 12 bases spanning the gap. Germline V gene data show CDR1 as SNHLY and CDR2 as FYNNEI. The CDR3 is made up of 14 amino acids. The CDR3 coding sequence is TGTGCCAGCAGTGGGGCCCTAAAGCATCAGCCCCAGCATTTT. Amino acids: CASSGALKHQPQHF.

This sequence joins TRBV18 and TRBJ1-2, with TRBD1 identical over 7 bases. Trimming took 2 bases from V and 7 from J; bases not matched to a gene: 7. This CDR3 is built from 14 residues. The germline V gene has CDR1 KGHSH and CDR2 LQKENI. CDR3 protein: CASSPYVDRVGYTF. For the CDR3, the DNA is TGTGCCAGCTCACCATACGTCGACAGGGTTGGCTACACCTTC. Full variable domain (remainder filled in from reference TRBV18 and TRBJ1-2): NAGVMQNPRHLVRRRGQEARLRCSPMKGHSHVYWYRQLPEEGLKFMVYLQKENIIDESGMPKERFSAEFPKEGPSILRIQQVVRGDSAAYFCASSPYVDRVGYTFGSGTRLTVV.

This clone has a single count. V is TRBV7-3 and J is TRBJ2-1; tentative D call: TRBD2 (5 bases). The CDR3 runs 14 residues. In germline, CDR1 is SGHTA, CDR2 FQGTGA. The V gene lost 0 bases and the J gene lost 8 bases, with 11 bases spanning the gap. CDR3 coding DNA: TGTGCCAGCAGCTTAACGCTAGGGAGCGATGAGCAGTTCTTC. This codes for CASSLTLGSDEQFF.

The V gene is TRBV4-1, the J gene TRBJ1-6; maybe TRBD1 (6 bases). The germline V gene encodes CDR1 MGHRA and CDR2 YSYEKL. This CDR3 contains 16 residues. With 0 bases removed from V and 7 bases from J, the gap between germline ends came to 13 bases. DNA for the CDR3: TGCGCCAGCAGCCAAGAACCCGGACAGAGAAATTCACCCCTCCACTTT. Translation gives CASSQEPGQRNSPLHF.

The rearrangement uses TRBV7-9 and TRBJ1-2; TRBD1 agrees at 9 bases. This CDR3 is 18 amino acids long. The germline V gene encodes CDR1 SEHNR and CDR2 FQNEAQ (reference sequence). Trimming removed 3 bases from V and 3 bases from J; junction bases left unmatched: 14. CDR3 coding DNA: TGTGCCAGCAGCTTCGGTCCCGGGACAGGGAGGGGGTACTATGGCTACACCTTC. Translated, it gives CASSFGPGTGRGYYGYTF.

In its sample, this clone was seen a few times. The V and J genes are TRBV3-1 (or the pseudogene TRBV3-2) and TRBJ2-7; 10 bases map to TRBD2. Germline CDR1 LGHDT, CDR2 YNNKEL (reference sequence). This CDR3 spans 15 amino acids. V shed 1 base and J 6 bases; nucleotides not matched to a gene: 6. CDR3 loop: CASSQAASGRFEQYF. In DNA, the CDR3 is TGTGCCAGCAGCCAAGCGGCTAGCGGGAGATTCGAGCAGTACTTC.

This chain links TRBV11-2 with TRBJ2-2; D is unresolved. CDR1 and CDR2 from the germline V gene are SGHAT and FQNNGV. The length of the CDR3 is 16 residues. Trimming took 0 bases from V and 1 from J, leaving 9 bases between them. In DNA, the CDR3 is TGTGCCAGCAGCTTAGATTTACCGCGGAACACCGGGGAGCTGTTTTTT. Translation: CASSLDLPRNTGELFF.

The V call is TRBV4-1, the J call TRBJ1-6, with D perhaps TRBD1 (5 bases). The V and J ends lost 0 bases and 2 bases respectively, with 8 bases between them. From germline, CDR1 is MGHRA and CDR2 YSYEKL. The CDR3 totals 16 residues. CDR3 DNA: TGCGCCAGCAGCCAAGACAGACAGACCTATAATTCACCCCTCCACTTT. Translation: CASSQDRQTYNSPLHF.

The CDR3 bases are TGTGCCTCAAAACCAGGGTCCGGCTATGGCTACACCTTC. This sequence encodes CASKPGSGYGYTF. The chain employs TRBV19 and TRBJ1-2, with D perhaps matching TRBD1 (5 bases). Germline assignment: CDR1 LNHDA and CDR2 SQIVND (reference sequence). CDR3 length: 13 residues. V gave up 11 bases and J gave up 4 bases, with 17 bases separating them.

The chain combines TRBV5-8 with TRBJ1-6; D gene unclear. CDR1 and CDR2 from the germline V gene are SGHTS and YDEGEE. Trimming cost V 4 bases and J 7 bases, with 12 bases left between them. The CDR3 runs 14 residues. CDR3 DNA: TGTGCCAGCAGCAAAGGAGTAACCAATTCACCCCTCCACTTT. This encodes CASSKGVTNSPLHF.

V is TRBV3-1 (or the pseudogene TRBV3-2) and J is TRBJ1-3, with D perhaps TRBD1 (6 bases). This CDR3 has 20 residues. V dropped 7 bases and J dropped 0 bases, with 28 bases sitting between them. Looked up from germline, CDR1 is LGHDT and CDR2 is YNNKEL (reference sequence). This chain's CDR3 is CASIRMRGYQGYHSGNTIYF. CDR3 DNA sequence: TGTGCCAGCATCCGAATGAGGGGGTACCAAGGCTACCACTCTGGAAACACCATATATTTT.

CDR3 protein: CASSFTLAGVGDTQYF. The DNA for the CDR3 is TGTGCCAGCAGCTTTACCCTAGCGGGGGTTGGGGATACGCAGTATTTT. V gene TRBV7-2 combines with J gene TRBJ2-3, with 10 bases aligning to TRBD2. J gave up 6 bases and V 3 bases, and 9 bases lay outside the gene matches. Per germline, CDR1 SGHTA and CDR2 FQGNSA. The CDR3 extends over 16 amino acids.

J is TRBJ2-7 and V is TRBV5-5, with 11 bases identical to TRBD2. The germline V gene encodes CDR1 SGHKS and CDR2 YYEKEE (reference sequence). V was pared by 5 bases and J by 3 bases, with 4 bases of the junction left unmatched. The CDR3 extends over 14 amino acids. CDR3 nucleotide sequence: TGTGCCAGCAGTTCGGGACTAGCGGTCTACGAGCAGTACTTC. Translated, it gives CASSSGLAVYEQYF.

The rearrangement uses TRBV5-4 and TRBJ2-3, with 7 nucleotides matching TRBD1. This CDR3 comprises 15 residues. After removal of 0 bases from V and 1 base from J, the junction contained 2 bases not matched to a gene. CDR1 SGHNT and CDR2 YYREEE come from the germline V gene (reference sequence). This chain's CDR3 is CASSLDRGGTDTQYF. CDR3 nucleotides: TGTGCCAGCAGCTTGGACAGGGGAGGCACAGATACGCAGTATTTT.

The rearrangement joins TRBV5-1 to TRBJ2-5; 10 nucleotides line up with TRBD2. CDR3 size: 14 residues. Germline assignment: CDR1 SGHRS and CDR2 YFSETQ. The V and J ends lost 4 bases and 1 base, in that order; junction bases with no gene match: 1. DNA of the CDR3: TGCGCCAGCAGCACTAGCGGGACCCAAGAGACCCAGTACTTC. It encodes CASSTSGTQETQYF.

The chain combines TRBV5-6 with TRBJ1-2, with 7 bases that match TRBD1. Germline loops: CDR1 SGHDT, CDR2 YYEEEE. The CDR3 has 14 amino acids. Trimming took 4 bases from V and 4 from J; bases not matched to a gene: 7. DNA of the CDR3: TGTGCCAGCAGCCCGACAGGGTCGGGCTATGGCTACACCTTC. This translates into CASSPTGSGYGYTF. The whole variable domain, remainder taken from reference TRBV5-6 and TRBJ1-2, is DAGVTQSPTHLIKTRGQQVTLRCSPKSGHDTVSWYQQALGQGPQFIFQYYEEEERQRGNFPDRFSGHQFPNYSSELNVNALLLGDSALYLCASSPTGSGYGYTFGSGTRLTVV.

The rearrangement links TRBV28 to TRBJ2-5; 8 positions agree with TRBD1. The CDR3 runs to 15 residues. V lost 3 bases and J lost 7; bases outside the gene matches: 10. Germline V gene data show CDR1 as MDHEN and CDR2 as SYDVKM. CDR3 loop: CASSFLQGAFGTQYF. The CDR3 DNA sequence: TGTGCCAGCAGTTTTCTCCAGGGGGCTTTCGGGACCCAGTACTTC.

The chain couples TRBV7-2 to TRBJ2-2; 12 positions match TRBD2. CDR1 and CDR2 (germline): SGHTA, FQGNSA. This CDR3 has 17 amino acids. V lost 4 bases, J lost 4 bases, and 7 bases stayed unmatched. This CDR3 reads CASSSPRTSGVTGELFF. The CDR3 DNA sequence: TGTGCCAGCAGCTCGCCTAGGACTAGCGGGGTCACCGGGGAGCTGTTTTTT.

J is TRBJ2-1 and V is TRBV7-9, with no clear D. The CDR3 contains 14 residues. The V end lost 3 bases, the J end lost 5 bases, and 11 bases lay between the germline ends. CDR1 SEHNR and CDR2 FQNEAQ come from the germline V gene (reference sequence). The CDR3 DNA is TGTGCCAGCAGCTTCGTTGTGTCAGACAATGAGCAGTTCTTC. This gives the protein CASSFVVSDNEQFF.